This T cell receptor (beta chain) stems from a study of response to subunit inactivated influenza vaccine (dated by TCRdb to 2017 to 2018). Study-level background: The study used deep quantitative T cell receptor repertoire profiling to track responses to a trivalent subunit inactivated influenza vaccine. Points the paper makes about the study in general: According to the authors, only a limited number of new T cells may be recruited by each seasonal influenza vaccination.

Library preparation employed RT-PCR. The listed sequencing device is Illumina HiSeq 2500. In TCRdb, the public reads were trimmed at Q25 with fastp and aligned with MiXCR, with productive beta chains retained. Rows with one shared CDR3 protein collapse into an entry with the most common genes and DNA. This sample has about half a million distinct CDR3 sequences in its table, and approximately 10% of those were observed once. In total, the top ten clones hold about 12% of the sample. Via the germline V gene (reference sequence), CDR1 is MNHNY and CDR2 SVGAGI. The cysteine opens and the phenylalanine closes a CDR3 of 13 amino acids. CDR3 DNA only is kept here, 39 bases in frame from base 1. V and J are trimmed by 7 bases and 3 bases, and the gene matches miss 5 bases of the junction. This clonotype was observed at least ten times. No antigen is known for it. No much larger clone is present one base from it, and per-base qualities are unavailable.

Taken with the paper, the label for time point translates to: more than 35 days after influenza vaccine administration. Rearrangement joined TRBV6-6 to TRBJ2-7; a stretch of 8 junction bases matches TRBD1. The sequence was collected from a man over 45 who received an inactivated influenza vaccine. Donor details come from another sample of the same person, matched by shared clones. The sequencing here drew on PBMCs from blood, taken 45 days after vaccination. The nucleotide sequence reads as follows: TGTGCCAGCAACGACAGGGGCGACTACGAGCAGTACTTC. Its protein is CASNDRGDYEQYF.